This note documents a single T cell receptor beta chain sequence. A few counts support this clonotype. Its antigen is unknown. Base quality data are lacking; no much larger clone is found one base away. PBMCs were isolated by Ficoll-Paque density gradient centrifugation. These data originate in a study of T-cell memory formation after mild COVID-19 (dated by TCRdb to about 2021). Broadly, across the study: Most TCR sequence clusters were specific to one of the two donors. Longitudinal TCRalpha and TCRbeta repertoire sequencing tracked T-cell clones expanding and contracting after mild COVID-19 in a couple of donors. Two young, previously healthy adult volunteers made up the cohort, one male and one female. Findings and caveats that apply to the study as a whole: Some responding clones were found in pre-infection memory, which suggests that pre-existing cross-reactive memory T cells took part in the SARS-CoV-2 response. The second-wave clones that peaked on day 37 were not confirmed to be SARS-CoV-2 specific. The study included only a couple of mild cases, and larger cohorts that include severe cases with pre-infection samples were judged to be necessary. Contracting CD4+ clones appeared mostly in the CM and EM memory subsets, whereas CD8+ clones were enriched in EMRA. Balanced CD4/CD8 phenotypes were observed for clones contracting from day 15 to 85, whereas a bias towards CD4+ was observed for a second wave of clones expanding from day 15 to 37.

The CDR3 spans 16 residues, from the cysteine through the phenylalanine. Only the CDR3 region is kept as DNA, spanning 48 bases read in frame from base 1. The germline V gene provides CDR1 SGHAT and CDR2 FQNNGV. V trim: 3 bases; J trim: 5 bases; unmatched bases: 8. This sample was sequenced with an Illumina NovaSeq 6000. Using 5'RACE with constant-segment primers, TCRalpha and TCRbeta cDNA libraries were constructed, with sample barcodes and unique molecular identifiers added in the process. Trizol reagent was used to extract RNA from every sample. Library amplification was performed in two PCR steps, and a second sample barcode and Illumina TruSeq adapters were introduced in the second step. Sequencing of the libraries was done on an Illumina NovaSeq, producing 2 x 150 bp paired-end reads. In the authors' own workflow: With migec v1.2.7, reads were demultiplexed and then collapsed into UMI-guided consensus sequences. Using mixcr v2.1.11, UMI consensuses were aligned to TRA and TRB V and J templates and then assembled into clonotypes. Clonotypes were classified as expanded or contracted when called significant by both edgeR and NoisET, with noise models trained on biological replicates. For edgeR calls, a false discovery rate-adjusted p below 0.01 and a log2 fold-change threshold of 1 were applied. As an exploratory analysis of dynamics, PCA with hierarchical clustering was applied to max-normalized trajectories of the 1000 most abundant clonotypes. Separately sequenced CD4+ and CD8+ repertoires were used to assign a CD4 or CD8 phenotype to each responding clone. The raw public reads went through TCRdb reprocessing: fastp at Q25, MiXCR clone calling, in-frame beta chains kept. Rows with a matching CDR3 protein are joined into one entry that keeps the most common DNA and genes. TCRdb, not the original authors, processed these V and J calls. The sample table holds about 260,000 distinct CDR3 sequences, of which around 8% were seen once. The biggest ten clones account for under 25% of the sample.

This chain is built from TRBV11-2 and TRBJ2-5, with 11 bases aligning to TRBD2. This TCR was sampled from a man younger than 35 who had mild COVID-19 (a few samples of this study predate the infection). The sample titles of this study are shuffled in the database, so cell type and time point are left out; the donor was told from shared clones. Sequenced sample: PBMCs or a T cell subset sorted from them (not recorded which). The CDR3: CASSLNSGGAGETQYF. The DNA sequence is TGTGCCAGCAGCTTGAATAGCGGGGGGGCCGGGGAGACCCAGTACTTC.